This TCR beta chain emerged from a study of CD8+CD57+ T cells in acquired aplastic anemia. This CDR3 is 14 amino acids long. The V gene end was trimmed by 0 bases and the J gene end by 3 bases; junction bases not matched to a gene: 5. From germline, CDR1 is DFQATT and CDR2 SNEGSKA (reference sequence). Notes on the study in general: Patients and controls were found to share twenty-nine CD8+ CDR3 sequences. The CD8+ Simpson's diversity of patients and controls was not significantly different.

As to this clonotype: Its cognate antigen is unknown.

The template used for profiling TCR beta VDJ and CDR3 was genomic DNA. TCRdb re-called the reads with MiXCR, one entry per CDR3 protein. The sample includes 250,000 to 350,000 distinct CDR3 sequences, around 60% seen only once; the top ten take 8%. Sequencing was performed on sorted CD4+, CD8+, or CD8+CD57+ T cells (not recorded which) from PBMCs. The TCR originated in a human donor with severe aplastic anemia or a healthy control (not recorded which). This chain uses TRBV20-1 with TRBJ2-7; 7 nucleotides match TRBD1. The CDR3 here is CSARDLRTGYEQYF. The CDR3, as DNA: TGCAGTGCTAGAGATCTCCGGACAGGCTACGAGCAGTACTTC.